The next 29 T cell receptor beta chains were all read from a single sample in a study of spatial heterogeneity in lung cancer. A single record per CDR3 protein comes from TCRdb applying MiXCR to the 5' RACE reads. This table has 40,000 to 45,000 distinct CDR3 sequences, roughly 13% appearing once. Sample time point: sample taken at primary tumor resection. TCRs were sequenced from unsorted whole RNA of tumor, nontumor lung or PBMC. The sample was PBMCs, taken at surgery. The origin of the receptors is a male donor with early-stage non-small cell lung cancer.

V and J are TRBV20-1 and TRBJ2-1; no firm D call. V gave up 6 bases and J gave up 6 bases, with 18 bases separating them. Germline V lookup: CDR1 DFQATT, CDR2 SNEGSKA (reference sequence). The CDR3 contains 14 residues. CDR3 sequence reads: CSASTPVLINEQFF. CDR3 nucleotides: TGCAGTGCATCAACTCCAGTACTTATCAATGAGCAGTTCTTC.

This chain joins TRBV28 and TRBJ1-5; no clear D gene. V was cut by 7 bases and J by 4 bases, with 11 bases left in between. CDR1 is MDHEN and CDR2 is SYDVKM in the germline V gene. This CDR3 region has 13 residues. The CDR3 DNA sequence: TGTGCCAGCAATCGGGGTAGGAATCAGCCCCAGCATTTT. Amino acid sequence: CASNRGRNQPQHF.

This clonotype was picked up many times. The genes are TRBV29-1 and TRBJ2-3; no definite D call. Germline V lookup: CDR1 SQVTM, CDR2 ANQGSEA. The CDR3 runs to 12 residues. The CDR3 protein is CRGSYRTDTQYF. CDR3 DNA sequence: TGCAGGGGTTCCTACCGCACAGATACGCAGTATTTT.

There are many counts of this clonotype. The chain recombines TRBV20-1 with TRBJ2-3; a weak D match, TRBD1 (5 bases). Trimming cost V 0 bases and J 1 base, with 11 bases left between them. Germline values: CDR1 DFQATT, CDR2 SNEGSKA (reference sequence). CDR3 size: 15 residues. This CDR3 is CSARDLGQGTDTQYF. CDR3 bases: TGCAGTGCTAGAGATCTAGGACAAGGCACAGATACGCAGTATTTT.

This clonotype has more than one count but fewer than ten. V gene TRBV2 combines with J gene TRBJ2-7; D is uncertain. The CDR3 length is 12 residues. Trimming stripped 7 bases from V and 2 bases from J, with 9 bases between. In germline, CDR1 is SNHLY, CDR2 FYNNEI. This CDR3 reads CASKVDTYEQYF. CDR3 in DNA: TGTGCCAGCAAGGTGGATACCTACGAGCAGTACTTC.

A word on this clonotype: This may arise from a read error, as a much more abundant clone is one base away. V usage is TRBV25-1 and J usage is TRBJ2-1; no firm D call. The CDR3 contains 11 residues. Germline CDR1 reads MGHDK; CDR2 reads SYGVNS. The CDR3 reads CASSGSNEHFF. For the CDR3, the DNA is TGTGCCAGCAGTGGGAGCAATGAGCATTTCTTC.

This clonotype was seen only a few times. The rearrangement uses TRBV7-2 and TRBJ2-3; D might be TRBD2 (5 bases). The germline gives CDR1 SGHTA, CDR2 FQGNSA. V lost 2 bases to trimming and J lost 2 bases, with 23 bases between them. CDR3 size: 19 residues. CDR3 in amino acids: CASSLPRGERDLITDTQYF. As DNA, the CDR3 is TGTGCCAGCAGCTTACCCCGTGGTGAACGGGATCTTATCACAGATACGCAGTATTTT.

The chain joins TRBV23-1 to TRBJ2-1; TRBD2 aligns across 11 bases. TRBV23-1 is an ORF, and what it does is uncertain. The V gene end was trimmed by 7 bases and the J gene end by 3 bases; junction bases not matched to a gene: 5. There are 15 residues in the CDR3. In DNA form, the CDR3 reads TGCGCCAGCATTCCTAGCGGGGGGAACTACAATGAGCAGTTCTTC. It specifies CASIPSGGNYNEQFF.

This clonotype was seen only once. The rearrangement joins TRBV5-4 to TRBJ2-5; 9 positions agree with TRBD2. The CDR3 is 16 amino acids. V shed 2 bases and J 4 bases; nucleotides not matched to a gene: 9. Germline values: CDR1 SGHNT, CDR2 YYREEE (reference sequence). The CDR3 reads CASSFASGMASETQYF. The CDR3 DNA reads TGTGCCAGCAGCTTCGCTAGCGGGATGGCGTCAGAGACCCAGTACTTC. The entire variable domain, with the rest obtained from reference TRBV5-4 and TRBJ2-5, is as follows: ETGVTQSPTHLIKTRGQQVTLRCSSQSGHNTVSWYQQALGQGPQFIFQYYREEENGRGNFPPRFSGLQFPNYSSELNVNALELDDSALYLCASSFASGMASETQYFGPGTRLLVL.

At least ten counts were recorded for this clonotype. This chain links TRBV18 with TRBJ2-1; possibly TRBD2 for D (6 bases). The CDR3 sequence is 15 residues long. Looked up from germline, CDR1 is KGHSH and CDR2 is LQKENI. V was trimmed by 3 bases and J by 7 bases, leaving 16 bases between them. The CDR3 protein is CASSPQTGVRNEQFF. The CDR3 coding sequence is TGTGCCAGCTCACCCCAGACGGGAGTGAGGAATGAGCAGTTCTTC.

The table lists this clonotype with a few counts. The genes are TRBV29-1 and TRBJ2-3; TRBD2 agrees at 8 bases. The J segment lost 6 bases and the V segment lost 2 bases, leaving 7 bases of the junction unmatched. The CDR3 consists of 14 residues. Germline-derived CDR1 and CDR2 are SQVTM and ANQGSEA. CDR3 DNA sequence: TGCAGCGTTGAATCCGGGACTAGAGGGGATACGCAGTATTTT. Protein sequence: CSVESGTRGDTQYF.

CDR3 loop: CASSWTDEKLFF. In nucleotides, the CDR3 is TGTGCCAGCAGTTGGACGGATGAAAAACTGTTTTTT. V gene TRBV28 combines with J gene TRBJ1-4, with D uncertain. The germline CDR1 and CDR2 sequences are MDHEN and SYDVKM. V lost 4 bases and J 6 bases, leaving 6 bases between the germline ends. The CDR3 length is 12 residues.

This clonotype appeared a few times. CDR3 in DNA: TGCAGTGCTCGGTTGACAGAGAACTATGGCTACACCTTC. Amino acids: CSARLTENYGYTF. This sequence joins TRBV20-1 and TRBJ1-2; a possible D gene is TRBD1 (5 bases). V gave up 5 bases and J gave up 2 bases, with 12 bases separating them. Germline CDR1 and CDR2: DFQATT and SNEGSKA (reference sequence). This CDR3 has 13 residues.

This clonotype has a count of ten or more. The CDR3 here is CSASHLDEQYF. The DNA for the CDR3 is TGCAGTGCTAGTCATCTTGATGAGCAGTACTTC. The gene calls are TRBV20-1 and TRBJ2-7; D unclear. The CDR3 is 11 residues long. The germline V and J ends were trimmed by 3 bases and 7 bases, with 10 bases remaining between them. CDR1 is DFQATT and CDR2 is SNEGSKA in the germline V gene (reference sequence).

This clonotype appeared a few times. This sequence joins TRBV9 and TRBJ2-3; 7 bases are shared with TRBD2. Germline trimming cut 0 bases from V and 1 base from J; bases unmatched to any gene: 8. Germline values: CDR1 SGDLS, CDR2 YYNGEE. CDR3 length equals 17 residues. CDR3 nucleotide sequence: TGTGCCAGCAGCGTAGAGGGGAGGGACTATGGCACAGATACGCAGTATTTT. It codes for CASSVEGRDYGTDTQYF.

This rearrangement joins TRBV20-1 to TRBJ2-5; 9 nucleotides match TRBD1. The CDR3 has 17 amino acids. The ends lost 5 bases at V and 0 bases at J; junction bases unmatched: 13. Germline V CDR1 and CDR2: DFQATT, SNEGSKA (reference sequence). CDR3 sequence (DNA): TGCAGTGCTCCCGGACAGGGGAAATTTGGGTACCAAGAGACCCAGTACTTC. This encodes CSAPGQGKFGYQETQYF.

This rearrangement joins TRBV10-2 to TRBJ2-7; D uncertain. This CDR3 is built from 14 residues. The germline V gene has CDR1 WSHSY and CDR2 SAAADI. The ends were cut back, 8 bases at V and 0 bases at J, with 14 bases in the middle. In nucleotides, the CDR3 is TGCGCCAGCGAGGACGGATCAAGCTCCTACGAGCAGTACTTC. It encodes CASEDGSSSYEQYF.

This clonotype came up a few times. The V and J genes are TRBV25-1 and TRBJ1-4, with 7 bases lining up with TRBD1. After removal of 0 bases from V and 8 bases from J, the junction contained 18 bases not matched to a gene. The CDR3 runs 19 residues. Germline V gene data show CDR1 as MGHDK and CDR2 as SYGVNS. CDR3 in DNA: TGTGCCAGCAGTGAATATTCCGGTGACAGGGTTTCTTGGTACGAAAAACTGTTTTTT. Translated: CASSEYSGDRVSWYEKLFF.

The gene calls are TRBV12-3 or TRBV12-4 and TRBJ2-3; no clear D gene. This CDR3 is 14 amino acids long. V was pared by 5 bases and J by 2 bases, with 11 bases between. The chain's CDR3 is CASSAGPHTDTQYF. CDR3 DNA sequence: TGTGCCAGCAGTGCCGGACCCCACACAGATACGCAGTATTTT.

The gene calls are TRBV6-2 or TRBV6-3 and TRBJ2-1; 10 positions match TRBD2. Germline V gives CDR1 MNHEY, CDR2 SVGEGT. The CDR3 spans 16 residues. The J segment lost 1 base and the V segment lost 4 bases, leaving 4 bases of the junction unmatched. CDR3 sequence reads: CASSSLAGVSYNEQFF. The CDR3 bases are TGTGCCAGCAGTTCCCTAGCGGGGGTATCCTACAATGAGCAGTTCTTC.

About this clonotype: This may stem from a read error, because a much larger clone lies one nucleotide away. The chain is built from TRBV29-1 and TRBJ2-3; 10 bases are a match to TRBD2. This CDR3 region has 14 residues. Germline CDR1 is SQVTM and CDR2 is ANQGSEA. CDR3 protein: CGVGGLAGTDTQYF. CDR3 in DNA: TGCGGCGTAGGCGGACTAGCGGGCACAGATACGCAGTATTTT.

V and J are TRBV20-1 and TRBJ2-7; maybe TRBD2 (6 bases). The germline V gene has CDR1 DFQATT and CDR2 SNEGSKA (reference sequence). The V end lost 1 base, the J end lost 2 bases, and 12 bases lay between the germline ends. The CDR3 covers 14 residues. CDR3 in DNA: TGCAGTGCTAGAGTCACGGGGGACGCCTACGAGCAGTACTTC. Its protein is CSARVTGDAYEQYF.

The CDR3 loop is CASSLAASGANVLTF. The CDR3 nucleotides are TGCGCCAGCAGCTTGGCTGCCTCTGGGGCCAACGTCCTGACTTTC. This sequence joins TRBV5-1 and TRBJ2-6, with D unresolved. V lost 0 bases and J 0 bases, leaving 4 bases between the germline ends. The CDR3 totals 15 residues. Germline CDR1 reads SGHRS; CDR2 reads YFSETQ. The complete variable domain, with remaining parts taken from reference TRBV5-1 and TRBJ2-6, reads KAGVTQTPRYLIKTRGQQVTLSCSPISGHRSVSWYQQTPGQGLQFLFEYFSETQRNKGNFPGRFSGRQFSNSRSEMNVSTLELGDSALYLCASSLAASGANVLTFGAGSRLTVL.

This clonotype came up many times. V usage is TRBV7-2 and J usage is TRBJ2-1; 11 bases are shared with TRBD2. Germline V gene lookup returns CDR1 SGHTA and CDR2 FQGNSA. The trim removed 5 bases at V and 5 bases at J, leaving 8 bases unmatched. The CDR3 sequence is 16 residues long. DNA of the CDR3: TGTGCCAGCAGCCTAGTAGCGGGAGGGAGGGACAATGAGCAGTTCTTC. Protein sequence: CASSLVAGGRDNEQFF.

The sample holds a few counts of this clonotype. The CDR3 here is CASSFYGSPDTQYF. CDR3 sequence (DNA): TGCGCCAGCAGCTTTTACGGGAGCCCAGATACGCAGTATTTT. The chain combines TRBV5-1 with TRBJ2-3, with D perhaps TRBD2 (6 bases). This CDR3 region has 14 residues. Germline V gene data show CDR1 as SGHRS and CDR2 as YFSETQ. Trimming left V 2 bases short and J 4 bases short, with 11 bases between.

This clonotype has just a few counts. The rearrangement joins TRBV5-1 to TRBJ1-2, with D perhaps TRBD1 (6 bases). This CDR3 is built from 15 residues. The V end was cut by 0 bases, the J end by 8 bases, with 17 bases between. Germline V CDR1 and CDR2: SGHRS, YFSETQ. The CDR3 nucleotides read TGCGCCAGCAGCTTGGATCCCGACAGGCTGGGAGGCTACACCTTC. The encoded protein is CASSLDPDRLGGYTF.

There are a few counts of this clonotype. The V gene is TRBV14, the J gene TRBJ2-7, with D perhaps assigned TRBD1 or TRBD2 (5 bases each). The CDR3 totals 18 residues. CDR1 SGHDN and CDR2 FVKESK come from the germline V gene. V was clipped by 2 bases and J by 0 bases, with 20 bases between them. This chain's CDR3 is CASSQSFSGTQYSYEQYF. CDR3 sequence (DNA): TGTGCCAGCAGCCAATCTTTTTCCGGGACGCAATACTCCTACGAGCAGTACTTC.

This clonotype was detected only a few times. The chain has TRBV9 and TRBJ1-4, with D uncertain. Trimming left V 2 bases short and J 0 bases short, with 14 bases between. In germline, CDR1 is SGDLS, CDR2 YYNGEE. The CDR3 length is 17 residues. The CDR3 is CASSVGRSPATNEKLFF. The CDR3 bases are TGTGCCAGCAGCGTGGGCAGGAGCCCTGCAACTAATGAAAAACTGTTTTTT. The full variable domain, in which reference TRBV9 and TRBJ1-4 provide the parts outside the CDR3, is DSGVTQTPKHLITATGQRVTLRCSPRSGDLSVYWYQQSLDQGLQFLIQYYNGEERAKGNILERFSAQQFPDLHSELNLSSLELGDSALYFCASSVGRSPATNEKLFFGSGTQLSVL.

This clonotype was detected a few times. This sequence joins TRBV3-1 and TRBJ2-1, with D perhaps TRBD2 (6 bases). CDR1 LGHDT and CDR2 YNNKEL come from the germline V gene (reference sequence). This CDR3 is 15 amino acids long. The V gene lost 4 bases and the J gene lost 5 bases, with 15 bases spanning the gap. The CDR3 loop is CASSLMVGGDNEQFF. The CDR3 DNA follows: TGTGCCAGCAGCCTCATGGTAGGCGGGGACAATGAGCAGTTCTTC.